A single sample is the source of the 32 T cell receptor beta chains below, sequenced in a study of monozygotic twins with inflammatory bowel disease (dated by TCRdb to the late 2010s). The library was prepared using 5' RACE. This sample was sequenced with an Illumina HiSeq 2500. TCRdb reprocessed the raw reads; every CDR3 protein sequence is a single record, and DNA is not supplied. This sample's listing comprises fewer than 350,000 distinct CDR3 sequences. The ten top clones hold under 2.5% of the sample. Sequencing used blood. The origin of the receptors is a human donor with ulcerative colitis or Crohn's disease, or a healthy co-twin of an affected twin (not recorded which).

V usage is TRBV28 and J usage is TRBJ1-5. Per the germline V gene, CDR1 is MDHEN and CDR2 is SYDVKM. This CDR3 has 12 amino acids. This CDR3 reads CASSRLNQPQHF.

The rearrangement uses TRBV7-8 and TRBJ2-1; TCRdb calls TRBD1, which cannot be checked without DNA. The CDR3 length is 12 residues. Germline V CDR1 and CDR2: SGHVS, FQNEAQ. The CDR3 spells CASSPTGSEQFF.

This chain uses TRBV2 with TRBJ2-1; with no DNA, the TCRdb D assignment of TRBD2 cannot be verified. This CDR3 is built from 12 residues. The germline V gene has CDR1 SNHLY and CDR2 FYNNEI. The CDR3 here is CASSEGGVAWFF.

V usage is TRBV18 and J usage is TRBJ1-2. The length of the CDR3 is 13 residues. CDR1 is KGHSH, CDR2 LQKENI, per germline. CDR3 residues: CASSPLDDYGYTF.

This chain connects TRBV19 to TRBJ2-2; TCRdb proposes TRBD1, but this gene call is untestable without DNA. CDR3 length equals 16 residues. From germline, CDR1 is LNHDA and CDR2 SQIVND (reference sequence). The CDR3 is CASSITGRTNTGELFF. Together with reference TRBV19 and TRBJ2-2, the CDR3 gives the full variable domain: DGGITQSPKYLFRKEGQNVTLSCEQNLNHDAMYWYRQDPGQGLRLIYYSQIVNDFQKGDIAEGYSVSREKKESFPLTVTSAQKNPTAFYLCASSITGRTNTGELFFGEGSRLTVL.

This rearrangement joins TRBV20-1 to TRBJ2-3; no DNA is available, so the TRBD2 call from TCRdb remains unchecked. Germline assignment: CDR1 DFQATT and CDR2 SNEGSKA (reference sequence). CDR3 length: 13 amino acids. CDR3 region: CSARNRAVDTQYF.

The chain links TRBV5-1 to TRBJ2-1; the TRBD2 assignment by TCRdb is unverifiable without DNA. Germline-derived CDR1 and CDR2 are SGHRS and YFSETQ. The CDR3 is 17 amino acids. The CDR3 here is CASSAGLAGGPKNEQFF.

The rearrangement uses TRBV5-5 and TRBJ1-3. This CDR3 comprises 12 residues. CDR1 SGHKS and CDR2 YYEKEE come from the germline V gene (reference sequence). CDR3 amino acids: CASSFWGNTIYF.

The V gene is TRBV20-1, the J gene TRBJ2-7; without DNA, the TCRdb call of TRBD1 cannot be checked. The CDR3 totals 14 residues. The germline V gene has CDR1 DFQATT and CDR2 SNEGSKA (reference sequence). The CDR3 sequence: CSARVSVGPYEQYF.

V and J are TRBV27 and TRBJ1-6; TCRdb's D call of TRBD1 is untestable without DNA. The CDR3 has 13 residues. CDR1 is MNHEY, CDR2 SMNVEV, per germline (reference sequence). Here the CDR3 reads CASSAFRGGIPLF.

The rearrangement joins TRBV5-6 to TRBJ2-3. CDR1 and CDR2 (germline): SGHDT, YYEEEE. CDR3 length equals 16 residues. The CDR3 is CASSSYYEHSTDTQYF.

V is TRBV28 and J is TRBJ1-5; TCRdb lists TRBD1, though no DNA is available to test this call. Looked up from germline, CDR1 is MDHEN and CDR2 is SYDVKM. The CDR3 contains 14 residues. The CDR3 loop reads CASSSPGLGQPQHF.

V usage is TRBV27 and J usage is TRBJ1-1. This CDR3 comprises 13 residues. Germline loops: CDR1 MNHEY, CDR2 SMNVEV (reference sequence). The CDR3 loop is CASSDLMNTEAFF.

The rearrangement joins TRBV6-2 or TRBV6-3 to TRBJ1-2. Germline values: CDR1 MNHEY, CDR2 SVGEGT. The CDR3 covers 16 residues. CDR3: CASSYSTRSWSYGYTF.

The chain carries TRBV12-3 or TRBV12-4 and TRBJ2-3; TCRdb selects TRBD2, and the lack of DNA leaves this call unchecked. The CDR3 has 13 amino acids. The CDR3 reads CASTGDYSDTQYF.

This rearrangement joins TRBV28 to TRBJ2-1; TCRdb's assignment of TRBD2 cannot be checked, as there is no DNA. The germline V gene has CDR1 MDHEN and CDR2 SYDVKM. This CDR3 comprises 16 residues. This CDR3 is CASYPPHGEAYNEQFF.

V usage is TRBV4-1 and J usage is TRBJ1-4; TCRdb names TRBD1, which stays unverified in the absence of DNA. CDR3 length: 16 residues. Germline CDR1 and CDR2: MGHRA and YSYEKL. CDR3 region: CASSQQGGRPNEKLFF.

The rearrangement joins TRBV4-2 to TRBJ2-1. The CDR3 is 17 amino acids. Per germline, CDR1 LGHNA and CDR2 YNFKEQ. The CDR3 sequence: CASSQDHVGRAYNEQFF.

The chain combines TRBV19 with TRBJ1-4; the D gene TCRdb calls, TRBD1, cannot be checked with no DNA. Germline loops: CDR1 LNHDA, CDR2 SQIVND (reference sequence). The CDR3 sequence is 12 residues long. The CDR3 reads CATRGAVEKLFF. Full variable domain (remainder filled in from reference TRBV19 and TRBJ1-4): DGGITQSPKYLFRKEGQNVTLSCEQNLNHDAMYWYRQDPGQGLRLIYYSQIVNDFQKGDIAEGYSVSREKKESFPLTVTSAQKNPTAFYLCATRGAVEKLFFGSGTQLSVL.

The chain joins TRBV5-6 to TRBJ1-4; TCRdb names TRBD1, which stays unverified in the absence of DNA. This CDR3 spans 14 amino acids. The germline gives CDR1 SGHDT, CDR2 YYEEEE. The CDR3 is CASSFRDRREKLFF. The entire variable domain, with the rest obtained from reference TRBV5-6 and TRBJ1-4, is as follows: DAGVTQSPTHLIKTRGQQVTLRCSPKSGHDTVSWYQQALGQGPQFIFQYYEEEERQRGNFPDRFSGHQFPNYSSELNVNALLLGDSALYLCASSFRDRREKLFFGSGTQLSVL.

J is TRBJ1-4 and V is TRBV7-9; there is no DNA to check the TCRdb D call of TRBD1. CDR3 size: 16 residues. Germline V gene lookup returns CDR1 SEHNR and CDR2 FQNEAQ (reference sequence). The CDR3 sequence: CASSPGQGFANEKLFF.

This chain uses TRBV25-1 with TRBJ2-1; the TCRdb D gene call, TRBD2, has no DNA to confirm it. CDR1 MGHDK and CDR2 SYGVNS come from the germline V gene. The CDR3 contains 15 residues. The chain's CDR3 is CASSDLAGGPNEQFF.

The gene calls are TRBV20-1 and TRBJ2-1; TCRdb picks TRBD2, but there is no DNA to check that call. Germline CDR1 and CDR2: DFQATT and SNEGSKA (reference sequence). CDR3 length: 14 residues. CDR3 residues: CSAREGAGGNEQFF.

This chain uses TRBV7-9 with TRBJ1-2; TCRdb gives TRBD1 as the D gene, but with no DNA this cannot be confirmed. Looked up from germline, CDR1 is SEHNR and CDR2 is FQNEAQ (reference sequence). The CDR3 contains 16 residues. CDR3 region: CASSLAGQGEDYGYTF. Filled out from reference TRBV7-9 and TRBJ1-2, the complete variable domain reads DTGVSQNPRHKITKRGQNVTFRCDPISEHNRLYWYRQTLGQGPEFLTYFQNEAQLEKSRLLSDRFSAERPKGSFSTLEIQRTEQGDSAMYLCASSLAGQGEDYGYTFGSGTRLTVV.

The rearrangement joins TRBV12-3 or TRBV12-4 to TRBJ2-7; the D gene TCRdb calls, TRBD1, cannot be checked with no DNA. The CDR3 covers 15 residues. The CDR3 reads CASSPPGTERGEQYF.

The chain couples TRBV11-2 to TRBJ1-2; with no DNA, the TCRdb D assignment of TRBD1 cannot be verified. The germline V gene encodes CDR1 SGHAT and CDR2 FQNNGV. This CDR3 comprises 14 residues. The CDR3 reads CASSLEKGAINYTF.

The CDR3: CASCPTANTGELFF. The chain combines TRBV12-3 or TRBV12-4 with TRBJ2-2. The CDR3 sequence is 14 residues long.

The chain has TRBV28 and TRBJ1-2; TCRdb selects TRBD1, and the lack of DNA leaves this call unchecked. CDR3 size: 14 residues. The germline CDR1 and CDR2 sequences are MDHEN and SYDVKM. CDR3 protein: CASSRPGTDYGYTF.

This CDR3 reads CASSVQGNTEAFF. J is TRBJ1-1 and V is TRBV7-3; lacking DNA, the TRBD1 call made by TCRdb goes unchecked. Per germline, CDR1 SGHTA and CDR2 FQGTGA. This CDR3 comprises 13 residues.

This chain joins TRBV18 and TRBJ2-1; TCRdb's D gene call, TRBD1, goes unchecked for lack of DNA. From germline, CDR1 is KGHSH and CDR2 LQKENI. The CDR3 consists of 16 residues. Here the CDR3 reads CASSSYRDSSYNEQFF.

The chain is built from TRBV6-2 or TRBV6-3 and TRBJ2-7; TCRdb reports TRBD2, a call that lacks DNA to check it against. Looked up from germline, CDR1 is MNHEY and CDR2 is SVGEGT. CDR3 length: 16 amino acids. CDR3 sequence: CASSYFGTSGDYEQYF.

This sequence joins TRBV20-1 and TRBJ2-3; TCRdb names TRBD2, which stays unverified in the absence of DNA. There are 20 residues in the CDR3. Germline values: CDR1 DFQATT, CDR2 SNEGSKA (reference sequence). The CDR3 reads CSAPTSGGGYKSPSTDTQYF.